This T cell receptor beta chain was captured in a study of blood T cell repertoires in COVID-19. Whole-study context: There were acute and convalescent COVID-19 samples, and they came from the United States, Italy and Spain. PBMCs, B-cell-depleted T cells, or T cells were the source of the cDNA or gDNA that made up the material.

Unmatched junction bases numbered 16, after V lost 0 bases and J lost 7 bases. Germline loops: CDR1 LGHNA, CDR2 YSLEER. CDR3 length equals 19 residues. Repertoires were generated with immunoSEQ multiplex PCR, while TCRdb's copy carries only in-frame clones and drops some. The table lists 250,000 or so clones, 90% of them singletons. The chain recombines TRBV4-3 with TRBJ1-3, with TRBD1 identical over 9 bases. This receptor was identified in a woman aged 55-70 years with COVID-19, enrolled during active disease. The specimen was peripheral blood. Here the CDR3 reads CASSQDRYRGRLGENTIYF. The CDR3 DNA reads TGCGCCAGCAGCCAAGATCGCTACAGGGGGCGCTTAGGCGAGAACACCATATATTTT.